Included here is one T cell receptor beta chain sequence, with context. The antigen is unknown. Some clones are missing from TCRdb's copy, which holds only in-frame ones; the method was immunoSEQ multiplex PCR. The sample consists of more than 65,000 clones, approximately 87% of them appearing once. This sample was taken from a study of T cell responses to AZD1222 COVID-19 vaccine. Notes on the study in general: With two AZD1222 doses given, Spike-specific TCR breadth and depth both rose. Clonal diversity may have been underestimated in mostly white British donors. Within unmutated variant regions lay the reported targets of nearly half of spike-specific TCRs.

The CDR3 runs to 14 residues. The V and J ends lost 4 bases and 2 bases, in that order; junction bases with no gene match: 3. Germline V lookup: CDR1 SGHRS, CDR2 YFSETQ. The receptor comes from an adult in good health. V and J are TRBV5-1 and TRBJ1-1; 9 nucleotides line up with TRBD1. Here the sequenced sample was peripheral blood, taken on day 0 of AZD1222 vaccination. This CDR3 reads CASSMGQGNTEAFF. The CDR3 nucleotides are TGCGCCAGCAGCATGGGACAGGGAAACACTGAAGCTTTCTTT.